This TCR beta chain originates from a study of radiation and T cells in renal cell carcinoma. Profiled with immunoSEQ multiplex PCR; TCRdb holds only in-frame clones, not every one. The profile shows about 91,000 clones, roughly four fifths of them singletons. Documented time point: baseline pretreatment blood. Treatment of the sample: 15 Gy SBRT to primary tumor, nephrectomy 4 weeks later. The CDR3 contains 16 residues. V was trimmed by 0 bases and J by 5 bases, leaving 15 bases between them. Germline assignment: CDR1 SGHTA and CDR2 FQGNSA. As regards this clone: Antigen: not known.

Overall study results and limits: Baseline intratumoral clonotype presence is unknown without pretreatment biopsies. Top tumor clonotypes rose in blood 2 weeks post-radiation, then contracted.

The starting material was blood, obtained from a patient whose treatment included radiotherapy and nephrectomy. This clonotype was obtained from a man between 60 and 75 years old with renal cell carcinoma. This chain uses TRBV7-2 with TRBJ2-3; TRBD2 might be the D (6 bases). The CDR3 sequence: CASSLAGGAGGDTQYF. DNA of the CDR3: TGTGCCAGCAGCTTAGCCGGCGGGGCCGGCGGAGATACGCAGTATTTT.